Sequencing of this T cell receptor (beta chain) was carried out in a study of response to subunit inactivated influenza vaccine. Study-wide results and caveats: Each seasonal influenza vaccination, the authors suggested, recruits few new T cells.

TCRdb reanalysed the RT-PCR reads using MiXCR and keeps one entry per CDR3 protein. The table records some 600,000 distinct CDR3 sequences, 12% to 15% of them present only once. The germline gives CDR1 SGHTA, CDR2 FQGTGA. Trimming pared 5 bases from V and 3 bases from J, leaving 16 bases between. The CDR3 loop spans 15 amino acids. This clonotype was observed a handful of times. Its antigen is not identified. The material was PBMCs from blood, obtained around two weeks before vaccination. This chain links TRBV7-3 with TRBJ2-5, with a weak D call TRBD2 (5 bases). The sequence was collected from a man in his forties or fifties who received an inactivated influenza vaccine. The CDR3 is CASSKQPGIKETQYF. DNA for the CDR3: TGTGCCAGCAGCAAGCAACCGGGGATCAAAGAGACCCAGTACTTC.